Listed below are T cell receptor beta chains from one sample, sequenced in a study of cytomegalovirus exposure and HLA in healthy donors. Only in-frame clones appear in the TCRdb table, and some are missing; sequencing was by immunoSEQ multiplex PCR. The sample data list some 200,000 clones. Sequencing input: PBMCs. These receptors came from a boy younger than 18 in good health and CMV-seronegative. The conserved cysteine and the conserved F or W are not part of the CDR3 here. Fields, in order: V gene, CDR3 protein.

TRBV25-1 ASRAGVVYNEQF
TRBV9 ASASGQAEGGCGYT
TRBV19 ASSAGTEYEQY
TRBV20-1 SAASAYGYT
TRBV11-2 ASSLVVRGTEAF
TRBV29-1 SVGSGANSPLH
TRBV7-3 ASSLGAGTAETRELF
TRBV11-2 ASIDRVGDEQF
TRBV4-1 ASSQPGLAGYEQY
TRBV6-5 ASTRGRTDTQY
TRBV14 ASSQEPPTGDTEAF
TRBV4-2 ASSQVWASIEKLF
TRBV5-6 ASSSGTGWETQY
TRBV5-6 ASFGRGEAF
TRBV27 ASSLLPRSAGTTNEKLF
TRBV7-2 ASSLGTGGGSPLH
TRBV2 ASSIWGGVAYEQY
TRBV5-1 ASSLTPDLAGTDTQY
TRBV7-7 ASSLERGEGNEQF
TRBV4-2 ASSQETGLGPQH
TRBV4-1 ASSQDLNYNEQF
TRBV9 ASSVGENTEAF
TRBV5-1 ASSLSGWVQNEKPQH
TRBV7-2 ASSPRRDRSGNTIY
TRBV30 AWSVFDRLYGYT
TRBV6-5 ASRPTGVVFEQY
TRBV2 ASSAQANTEAF
TRBV13 ASSQLQGARTYEQY
TRBV15 ATSRIRFAGGGETQY
TRBV19 ASSIMEGQQNSPLH
TRBV6-6 ASSSPGQGRPEKLF
TRBV27 ASSSLQGDYEQY
TRBV11-2 ASSSVQGFTEAF
TRBV5-4 ASSLVGGRNEQY
TRBV30 AWSQNLNQPQH
TRBV5-1 ASSYRGGMNTEAF
TRBV5-1 ASSLAGSLNTEAF
TRBV7-8 ASSLGGSGGSTDTQY
TRBV6-1 ASSTLQGDTQH
TRBV19 ASSIRRRGTDNEKLF